This T cell receptor beta chain was documented in a study of T cell responses to AZD1222 COVID-19 vaccine. Points on this clone: Its antigen is currently unknown.

The V and J ends lost 5 bases and 7 bases, in that order; junction bases with no gene match: 11. The CDR3 is 15 residues long. Germline V gives CDR1 SGHDT, CDR2 YYEEEE. Study-wide results and limits: Seropositive status at baseline applied to only five or six AZD1222 recipients.

Here immunoSEQ multiplex PCR was the method, and the copy in TCRdb shows in-frame clones only, minus some. The profile shows under 150,000 clones, around 93% of them singletons. The TCR originated in an adult who received the AZD1222 COVID-19 vaccine. The chain uses TRBV5-6 and TRBJ1-3, with 8 bases that match TRBD1. The sequenced sample was peripheral blood, obtained 28 days after the second AZD1222 dose. The chain's CDR3 is CASSYDRGHRNTIYF. The CDR3 DNA reads TGTGCCAGCAGTTATGACAGGGGTCATCGGAACACCATATATTTT. The complete variable domain, with remaining parts taken from reference TRBV5-6 and TRBJ1-3, reads DAGVTQSPTHLIKTRGQQVTLRCSPKSGHDTVSWYQQALGQGPQFIFQYYEEEERQRGNFPDRFSGHQFPNYSSELNVNALLLGDSALYLCASSYDRGHRNTIYFGEGSWLTVV.